The 23 T cell receptor beta chains given below trace back to one sample, sequenced in a study of T cells after yellow fever vaccination. In TCRdb, the 5' RACE reads were re-called with MiXCR into one record per CDR3 protein. Seen here are approximately 240,000 distinct CDR3 sequences, approximately 3.6% observed once, and the top ten hold 19%. The sample consisted of PBMCs, taken 15 days after the yellow fever booster vaccination. These receptors came from a man aged 18 to 29 who received the YFV17D yellow fever vaccine.

This clonotype showed up just a few times. This chain connects TRBV19 to TRBJ1-1, with 9 bases fitting TRBD1. The germline gives CDR1 LNHDA, CDR2 SQIVND (reference sequence). This CDR3 contains 15 residues. V dropped 1 base and J dropped 4; count of bases not matched to a gene: 4. In nucleotides, the CDR3 is TGTGCCAGTAGTATAGCCAGGACAGGGGCCACTGAAGCTTTCTTT. Translating it yields CASSIARTGATEAFF.

This clonotype came up many times. This rearrangement joins TRBV12-3 or TRBV12-4 to TRBJ1-2; D remains ambiguous. The V end lost 8 bases, the J end lost 1 base, and 11 bases lay between the germline ends. This CDR3 has 13 residues. The DNA of the CDR3 is TGTGCCAGCGGAGAGGGCTATAACTATGGCTACACCTTC. Its protein is CASGEGYNYGYTF.

This clonotype was found many times. The rearrangement uses TRBV5-5 and TRBJ2-7; 9 nucleotides line up with TRBD1. CDR1 is SGHKS and CDR2 is YYEKEE in the germline V gene (reference sequence). The V and J ends lost 4 bases and 4 bases, in that order; junction bases with no gene match: 6. CDR3 length: 14 amino acids. The CDR3 sequence: CASSRDREQYEQYF. As DNA, the CDR3 is TGTGCCAGCAGCCGGGACAGGGAGCAATACGAGCAGTACTTC.

This clonotype was recorded a few times. This CDR3 reads CASSPRAGGALTEAFF. CDR3 sequence (DNA): TGTGCCAGCTCACCACGGGCCGGGGGGGCGTTGACTGAAGCTTTCTTT. V gene TRBV18 combines with J gene TRBJ1-1, with D possibly TRBD1 on 6 matching bases. CDR3 size: 16 residues. V gave up 1 base and J gave up 5 bases, with 17 bases separating them. Germline values: CDR1 KGHSH, CDR2 LQKENI.

In its sample, this clonotype was seen many times. The chain uses TRBV20-1 and TRBJ2-5; D may match TRBD1 or TRBD2 (5 bases each). The length of the CDR3 is 13 residues. Germline V gives CDR1 DFQATT, CDR2 SNEGSKA (reference sequence). Between the trimmed V and J ends, which lost 2 bases and 1 base, there was a span of 8 bases. Here the CDR3 reads CSARWGSQETQYF. In DNA form, the CDR3 reads TGCAGTGCTAGATGGGGGAGCCAAGAGACCCAGTACTTC.

This clonotype was seen a single time. Being one base from a much bigger clone, this may be a read error. The missing conserved phenylalanine or tryptophan at the end of this CDR3 makes a read error likely. The gene calls are TRBV5-1 and TRBJ2-1; tentative D call: TRBD1 (6 bases). CDR1 and CDR2 (germline): SGHRS, YFSETQ. V was pared by 2 bases and J by 5 bases, with 8 bases between. The CDR3 runs to 13 residues. DNA of the CDR3: TGCGCCAGCAGCTTACAGGGAAACAATGAGCAGTTCTTA. It encodes CASSLQGNNEQFL.

This clonotype was observed at least ten times. The CDR3 DNA reads as TGTGCCTCGCAGCGGGACCGGCTAAACACCATATATTTT. Translated, it gives CASQRDRLNTIYF. The chain combines TRBV30 with TRBJ1-3, with D possibly being TRBD1 (5 bases). Trimming stripped 7 bases from V and 6 bases from J, with 16 bases between. The CDR3 sequence is 13 residues long. Per the germline V gene, CDR1 is GTSNPN and CDR2 is SVGIG (reference sequence).

The table lists this clonotype with many counts. The chain is built from TRBV7-9 and TRBJ2-1, with 8 bases that match TRBD1. Trimming cost V 8 bases and J 8 bases; bases outside gene matches: 11. There are 14 residues in the CDR3. Germline V lookup: CDR1 SEHNR, CDR2 FQNEAQ (reference sequence). CDR3 residues: CASADRVRVDEQFF. The CDR3 region has the DNA TGTGCCAGCGCGGACAGGGTCCGGGTCGATGAGCAGTTCTTC.

This clonotype occurred many times. The V gene is TRBV18, the J gene TRBJ2-5; 14 nucleotides line up with TRBD2. Germline CDR1 and CDR2: KGHSH and LQKENI. The J segment lost 2 bases and the V segment lost 8 bases, leaving 1 base of the junction unmatched. The CDR3 has 14 residues. Written as DNA, the CDR3 is TGTGCCAGCCGGACTAGCGGGGGGCAAGAGACCCAGTACTTC. Amino acids: CASRTSGGQETQYF. The variable domain in full, with the rest retrieved from reference TRBV18 and TRBJ2-5, is NAGVMQNPRHLVRRRGQEARLRCSPMKGHSHVYWYRQLPEEGLKFMVYLQKENIIDESGMPKERFSAEFPKEGPSILRIQQVVRGDSAAYFCASRTSGGQETQYFGPGTRLLVL.

This clonotype was counted many times. This chain links TRBV6-5 with TRBJ2-1; D unclear. CDR3 length: 11 residues. Germline-derived CDR1 and CDR2 are MNHEY and SVGAGI. Trimming pared 4 bases from V and 10 bases from J, leaving 8 bases between. CDR3 bases: TGTGCCAGCAGTTTAGCCGGGGAGCAGTTCTTC. Its translation is CASSLAGEQFF.

This clonotype has ten or more counts. This sequence joins TRBV10-3 and TRBJ2-1; D is perhaps TRBD2 (6 bases). Trimming took off 10 bases at V and 6 bases at J, with 16 bases between the two ends. The CDR3 is made up of 13 amino acids. Germline V gene sequence: CDR1 ENHRY, CDR2 SYGVKD. The CDR3 region is CASLGGSVNEQFF. In DNA, the CDR3 is TGTGCCAGCCTGGGAGGTTCCGTCAATGAGCAGTTCTTC.

This clonotype came up many times. The rearrangement uses TRBV6-5 and TRBJ1-2; 7 bases line up with TRBD1. CDR3 length equals 14 residues. Looked up from germline, CDR1 is MNHEY and CDR2 is SVGAGI. The ends lost 6 bases at V and 7 bases at J; junction bases unmatched: 11. The CDR3 DNA is TGTGCCAGCAGCCCTTCGGACAGGTTGTCTGGCTACACCTTC. Its protein product is CASSPSDRLSGYTF.

The table lists this clonotype with many counts. This rearrangement joins TRBV20-1 to TRBJ2-3; 12 bases are a match to TRBD2. V lost 2 bases and J lost 5; bases outside the gene matches: 11. Looked up from germline, CDR1 is DFQATT and CDR2 is SNEGSKA (reference sequence). This CDR3 spans 17 amino acids. CDR3 amino acids: CSARPRTSGTRGDTQYF. DNA of the CDR3: TGCAGTGCTAGACCTAGGACTAGCGGGACGAGGGGAGATACGCAGTATTTT.

In the case of this clonotype: A much larger clonotype is one base distant, so this may be a read error. The rearrangement uses TRBV10-2 and TRBJ1-6; 8 positions match TRBD1. Germline V gene lookup returns CDR1 WSHSY and CDR2 SAAADI. CDR3 length: 16 amino acids. The J segment lost 7 bases and the V segment lost 2 bases, leaving 7 bases of the junction unmatched. This CDR3 is CASSEGTWTGNSPLHF. CDR3 coding DNA: TGCGCCAGCAGTGAGGGGACATGGACAGGGAATTCACCCCTCCACTTT.

This clonotype was found many times. The genes are TRBV5-4 and TRBJ2-5; 8 bases are a match to TRBD2. Germline CDR1 SGHNT, CDR2 YYREEE (reference sequence). Trimming at V came to 0 bases and at J to 1 base, leaving 8 bases not matched to a gene. The CDR3 is made up of 17 amino acids. In DNA form, the CDR3 reads TGTGCCAGCAGCTTGGTTCGAGGCGGGGGGCTCCAAGAGACCCAGTACTTC. Its protein is CASSLVRGGGLQETQYF. Full variable domain (missing parts from reference TRBV5-4 and TRBJ2-5): ETGVTQSPTHLIKTRGQQVTLRCSSQSGHNTVSWYQQALGQGPQFIFQYYREEENGRGNFPPRFSGLQFPNYSSELNVNALELDDSALYLCASSLVRGGGLQETQYFGPGTRLLVL.

The table lists this clonotype with many counts. The chain employs TRBV4-1 and TRBJ1-2; D is unclear. V shed 1 base and J shed 4 bases, with 13 bases lying between them. Germline lookup yields CDR1 MGHRA and CDR2 YSYEKL. The CDR3 is 15 residues long. CDR3 loop: CASSQGSSVSYGYTF. The CDR3 DNA reads TGCGCCAGCAGCCAAGGGTCCAGCGTATCCTATGGCTACACCTTC.

This clonotype has only a few counts. V gene TRBV4-3 combines with J gene TRBJ1-2; D perhaps matches TRBD1 (5 bases). The V end lost 0 bases, the J end lost 7 bases, and 15 bases lay between the germline ends. CDR1 and CDR2 from the germline V gene are LGHNA and YSLEER. The CDR3 consists of 15 residues. CDR3 sequence (DNA): TGCGCCAGCAGCCAAGAGAATCATCCCGGGGGTGGCTACACCTTC. This translates into CASSQENHPGGGYTF.

This clonotype has ten or more counts. The chain joins TRBV29-1 to TRBJ2-3; D might be TRBD2 (6 bases). V dropped 7 bases and J dropped 3 bases, with 14 bases sitting between them. The CDR3 sequence is 13 residues long. Germline V CDR1 and CDR2: SQVTM, ANQGSEA. The CDR3 nucleotides are TGCAGCGCGCGGGACTTGGGGACAGATACGCAGTATTTT. Translating it yields CSARDLGTDTQYF.

This chain links TRBV4-3 with TRBJ2-7; D is unclear. Germline CDR1 LGHNA, CDR2 YSLEER. The CDR3 is made up of 13 amino acids. V lost 0 bases and J lost 3, with 6 bases in between. The CDR3: CASSQEEGYEQYF. As DNA, the CDR3 is TGCGCCAGCAGCCAAGAGGAAGGCTACGAGCAGTACTTC.

The chain recombines TRBV7-2 with TRBJ2-5; 10 bases fit TRBD2. This CDR3 contains 16 residues. With V trimmed by 5 bases and J by 1 base, 7 bases remained unmatched. CDR1 and CDR2 (germline): SGHTA, FQGNSA. CDR3 protein: CASSGRERGGQETQYF. The DNA of the CDR3 is TGTGCCAGCAGCGGTCGGGAGCGGGGGGGCCAAGAGACCCAGTACTTC.

This clonotype was detected many times. The V gene is TRBV20-1, the J gene TRBJ1-3, with D possibly being TRBD1 (5 bases). CDR3 length: 15 amino acids. V was clipped by 4 bases and J by 0 bases, with 13 bases between them. Per the germline V gene, CDR1 is DFQATT and CDR2 is SNEGSKA (reference sequence). CDR3 sequence (DNA): TGCAGTGCTACAGGGAGTCTCCTCTCTGGAAACACCATATATTTT. Its protein is CSATGSLLSGNTIYF.

Many counts were recorded for this clonotype. The chain carries TRBV6-2 or TRBV6-3 and TRBJ1-4; D is unclear. The CDR3 runs 15 residues. V dropped 0 bases and J dropped 4 bases, with 9 bases sitting between them. Germline V gene lookup returns CDR1 MNHEY and CDR2 SVGEGT. The CDR3 DNA is TGTGCCAGCAGTTACTCTATCGGAGATAATGAAAAACTGTTTTTT. Amino acids: CASSYSIGDNEKLFF.

This clonotype was found many times. This chain uses TRBV10-2 with TRBJ2-3, with D unresolved. This CDR3 comprises 11 residues. Germline V gives CDR1 WSHSY, CDR2 SAAADI. V was shortened by 6 bases and J by 1 base, with 2 bases between the two germline ends. The CDR3 reads CASRRTDTQYF. The CDR3 DNA sequence: TGCGCCAGCAGGCGCACAGATACGCAGTATTTT.